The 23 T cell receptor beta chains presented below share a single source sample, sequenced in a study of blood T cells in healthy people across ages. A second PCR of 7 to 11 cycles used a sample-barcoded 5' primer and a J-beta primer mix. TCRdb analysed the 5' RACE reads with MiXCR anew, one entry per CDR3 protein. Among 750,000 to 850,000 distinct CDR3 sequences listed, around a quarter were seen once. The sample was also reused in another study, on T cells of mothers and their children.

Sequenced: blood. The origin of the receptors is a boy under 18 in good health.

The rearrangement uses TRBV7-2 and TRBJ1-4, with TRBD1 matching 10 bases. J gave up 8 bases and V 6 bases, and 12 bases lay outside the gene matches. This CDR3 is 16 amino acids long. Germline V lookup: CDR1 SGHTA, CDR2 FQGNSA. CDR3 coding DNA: TGTGCCAGCAGACAGGACAGGGGGACGGGCGGAGAAAAACTGTTTTTT. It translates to CASRQDRGTGGEKLFF.

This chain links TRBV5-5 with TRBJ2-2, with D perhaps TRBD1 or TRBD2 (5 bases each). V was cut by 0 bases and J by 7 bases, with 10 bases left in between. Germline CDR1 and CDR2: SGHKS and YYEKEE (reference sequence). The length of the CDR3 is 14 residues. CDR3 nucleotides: TGTGCCAGCAGCTTGGATGGGGGTTACGGGGAGCTGTTTTTT. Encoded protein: CASSLDGGYGELFF.

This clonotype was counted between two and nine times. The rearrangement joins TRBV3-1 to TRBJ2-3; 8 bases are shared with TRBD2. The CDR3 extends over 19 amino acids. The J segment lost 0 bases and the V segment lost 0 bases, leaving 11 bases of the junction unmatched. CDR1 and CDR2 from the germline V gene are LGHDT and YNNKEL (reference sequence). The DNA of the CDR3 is TGTGCCAGCAGCCAAGATCCGCTAGCGGGCCAGATTAGCACAGATACGCAGTATTTT. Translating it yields CASSQDPLAGQISTDTQYF.

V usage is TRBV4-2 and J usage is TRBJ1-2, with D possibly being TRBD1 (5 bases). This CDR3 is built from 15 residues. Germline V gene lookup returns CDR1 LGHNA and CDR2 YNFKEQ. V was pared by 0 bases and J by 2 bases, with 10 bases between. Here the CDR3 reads CASSQEGVANYGYTF. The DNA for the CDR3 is TGTGCCAGCAGCCAAGAAGGGGTTGCGAACTATGGCTACACCTTC.

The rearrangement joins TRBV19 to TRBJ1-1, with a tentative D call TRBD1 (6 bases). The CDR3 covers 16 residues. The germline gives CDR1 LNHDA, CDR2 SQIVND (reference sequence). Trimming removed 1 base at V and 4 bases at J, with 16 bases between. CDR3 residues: CASSIGGQGIGTEAFF. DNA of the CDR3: TGTGCCAGTAGTATAGGGGGGCAGGGGATCGGCACTGAAGCTTTCTTT. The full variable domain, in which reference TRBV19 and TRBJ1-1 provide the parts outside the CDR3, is DGGITQSPKYLFRKEGQNVTLSCEQNLNHDAMYWYRQDPGQGLRLIYYSQIVNDFQKGDIAEGYSVSREKKESFPLTVTSAQKNPTAFYLCASSIGGQGIGTEAFFGQGTRLTVV.

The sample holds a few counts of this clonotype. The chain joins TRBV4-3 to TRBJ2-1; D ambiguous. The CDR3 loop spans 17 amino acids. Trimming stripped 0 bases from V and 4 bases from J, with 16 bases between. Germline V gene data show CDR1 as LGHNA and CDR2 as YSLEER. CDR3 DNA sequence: TGCGCCAGCAGCCAAGATTACGGTCTTCTAGGATACAATGAGCAGTTCTTC. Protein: CASSQDYGLLGYNEQFF.

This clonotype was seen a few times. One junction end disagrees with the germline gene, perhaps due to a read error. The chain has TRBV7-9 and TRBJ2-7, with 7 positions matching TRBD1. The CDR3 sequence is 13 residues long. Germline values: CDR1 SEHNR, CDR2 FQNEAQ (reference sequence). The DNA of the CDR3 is TGTACCAGCAGCTTGACAGGGACCTACGAGCAGTACTTC. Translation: CTSSLTGTYEQYF.

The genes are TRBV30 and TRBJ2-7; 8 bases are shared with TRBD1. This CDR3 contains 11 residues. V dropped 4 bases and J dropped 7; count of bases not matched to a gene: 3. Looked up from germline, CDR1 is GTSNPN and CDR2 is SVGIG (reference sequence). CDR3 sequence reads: CAWKTGVEQYF. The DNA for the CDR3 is TGTGCCTGGAAGACAGGGGTAGAGCAGTACTTC.

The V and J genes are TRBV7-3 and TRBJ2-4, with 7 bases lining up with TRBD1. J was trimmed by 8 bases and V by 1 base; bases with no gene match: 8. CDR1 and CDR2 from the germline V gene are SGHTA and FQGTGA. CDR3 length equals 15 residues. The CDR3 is CASSLSRTGAHIQYF. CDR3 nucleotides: TGTGCCAGCAGCTTAAGCCGGACAGGCGCCCACATTCAGTACTTC.

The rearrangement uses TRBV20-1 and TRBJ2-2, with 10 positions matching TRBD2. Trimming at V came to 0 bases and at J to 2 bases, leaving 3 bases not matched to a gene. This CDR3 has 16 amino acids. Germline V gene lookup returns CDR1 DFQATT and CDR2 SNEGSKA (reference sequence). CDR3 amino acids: CSARDGLAVNTGELFF. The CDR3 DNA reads TGCAGTGCTAGAGATGGACTAGCGGTAAACACCGGGGAGCTGTTTTTT.

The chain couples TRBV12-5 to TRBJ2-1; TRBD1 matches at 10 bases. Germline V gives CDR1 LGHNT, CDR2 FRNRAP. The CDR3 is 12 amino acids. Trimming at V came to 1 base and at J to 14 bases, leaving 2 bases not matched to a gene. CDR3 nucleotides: TGTGCTAGTGGTTTGGAGGACAGGGGGGAGTTCTTC. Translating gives CASGLEDRGEFF.

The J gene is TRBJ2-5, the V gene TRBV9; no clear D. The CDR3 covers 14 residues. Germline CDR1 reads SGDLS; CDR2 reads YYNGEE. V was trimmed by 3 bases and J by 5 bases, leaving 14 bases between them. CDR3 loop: CASSGWPGPETQYF. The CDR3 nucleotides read TGTGCCAGCAGCGGGTGGCCGGGCCCGGAGACCCAGTACTTC.

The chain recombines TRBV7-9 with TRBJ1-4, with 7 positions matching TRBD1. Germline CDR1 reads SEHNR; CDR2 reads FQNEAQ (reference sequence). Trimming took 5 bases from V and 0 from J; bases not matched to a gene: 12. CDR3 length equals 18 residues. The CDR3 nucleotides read TGTGCCAGCAGCCTCCTTGCGGGACAGCTCGCAACTAATGAAAAACTGTTTTTT. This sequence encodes CASSLLAGQLATNEKLFF.

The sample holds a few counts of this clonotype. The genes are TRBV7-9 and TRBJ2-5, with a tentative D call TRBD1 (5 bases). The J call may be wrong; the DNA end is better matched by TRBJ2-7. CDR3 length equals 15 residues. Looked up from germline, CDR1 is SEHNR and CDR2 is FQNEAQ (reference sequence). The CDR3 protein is CASSSDSALAYEQYF. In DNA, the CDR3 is TGTGCCAGCAGCTCAGACAGTGCCCTCGCCTACGAGCAGTACTTC.

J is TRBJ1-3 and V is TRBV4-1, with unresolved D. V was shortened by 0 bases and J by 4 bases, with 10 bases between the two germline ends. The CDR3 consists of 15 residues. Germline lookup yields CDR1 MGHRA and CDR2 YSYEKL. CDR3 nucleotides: TGCGCCAGCAGCCAAGATCGGACCGTCGGAAACACCATATATTTT. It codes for CASSQDRTVGNTIYF.

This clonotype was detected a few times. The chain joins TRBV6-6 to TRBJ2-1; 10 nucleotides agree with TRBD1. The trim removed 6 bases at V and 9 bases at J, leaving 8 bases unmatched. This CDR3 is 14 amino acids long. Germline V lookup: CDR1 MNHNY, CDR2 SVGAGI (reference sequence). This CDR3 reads CASSTGTGVREQFF. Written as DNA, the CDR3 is TGTGCCAGCAGCACCGGGACAGGGGTTCGTGAGCAGTTCTTC.

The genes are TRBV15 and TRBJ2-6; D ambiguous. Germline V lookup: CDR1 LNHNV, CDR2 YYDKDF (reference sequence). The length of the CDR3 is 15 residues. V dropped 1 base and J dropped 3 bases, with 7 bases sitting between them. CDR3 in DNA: TGTGCCACCAGCAGAGGTGGCGGTGGGGCCAACGTCCTGACTTTC. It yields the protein CATSRGGGGANVLTF. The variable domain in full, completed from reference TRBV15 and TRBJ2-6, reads DAMVIQNPRYQVTQFGKPVTLSCSQTLNHNVMYWYQQKSSQAPKLLFHYYDKDFNNEADTPDNFQSRRPNTSFCFLDIRSPGLGDTAMYLCATSRGGGGANVLTFGAGSRLTVL.

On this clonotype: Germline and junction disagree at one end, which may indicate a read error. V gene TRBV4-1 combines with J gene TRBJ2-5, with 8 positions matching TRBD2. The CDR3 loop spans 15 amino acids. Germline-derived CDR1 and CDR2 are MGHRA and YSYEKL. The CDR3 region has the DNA TGCACCAGCAGCCAAGAGAACGGGGGGGGCGAGACCCAGTACTTC. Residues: CTSSQENGGGETQYF.

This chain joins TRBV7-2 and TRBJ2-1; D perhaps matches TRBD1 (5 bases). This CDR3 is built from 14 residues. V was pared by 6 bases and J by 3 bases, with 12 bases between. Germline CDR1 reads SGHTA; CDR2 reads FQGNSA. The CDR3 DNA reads TGTGCCAGCAGTTTCACCAGGGACTACAATGAGCAGTTCTTC. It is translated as CASSFTRDYNEQFF.

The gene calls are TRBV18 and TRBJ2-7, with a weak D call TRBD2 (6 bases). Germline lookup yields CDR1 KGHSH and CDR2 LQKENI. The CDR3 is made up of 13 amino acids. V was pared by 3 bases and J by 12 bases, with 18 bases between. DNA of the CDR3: TGTGCCAGCTCACCTCTGCCCAGGGAGGCCCCGTACTTC. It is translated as CASSPLPREAPYF.

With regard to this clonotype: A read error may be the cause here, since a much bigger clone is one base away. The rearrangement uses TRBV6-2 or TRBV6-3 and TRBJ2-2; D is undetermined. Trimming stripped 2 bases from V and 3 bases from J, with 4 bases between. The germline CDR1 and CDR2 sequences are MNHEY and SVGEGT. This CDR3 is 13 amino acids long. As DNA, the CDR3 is TGTGCCAGCAGTTACGAGGACACCGGGGAGCTGTTTTTT. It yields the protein CASSYEDTGELFF.

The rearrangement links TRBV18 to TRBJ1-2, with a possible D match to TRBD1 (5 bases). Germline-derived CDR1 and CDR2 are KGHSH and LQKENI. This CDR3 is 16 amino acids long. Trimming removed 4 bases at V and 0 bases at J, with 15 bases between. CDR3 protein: CASSRSGTATNYGYTF. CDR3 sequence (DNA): TGTGCCAGCTCACGGTCAGGGACGGCGACTAACTATGGCTACACCTTC.

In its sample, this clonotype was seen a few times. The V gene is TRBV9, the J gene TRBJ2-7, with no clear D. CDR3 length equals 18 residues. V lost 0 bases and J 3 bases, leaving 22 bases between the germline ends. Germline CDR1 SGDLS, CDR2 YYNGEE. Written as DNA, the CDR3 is TGTGCCAGCAGCGTAGGTTCGACGGGCGCTCCATTCATCTACGAGCAGTACTTC. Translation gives CASSVGSTGAPFIYEQYF.